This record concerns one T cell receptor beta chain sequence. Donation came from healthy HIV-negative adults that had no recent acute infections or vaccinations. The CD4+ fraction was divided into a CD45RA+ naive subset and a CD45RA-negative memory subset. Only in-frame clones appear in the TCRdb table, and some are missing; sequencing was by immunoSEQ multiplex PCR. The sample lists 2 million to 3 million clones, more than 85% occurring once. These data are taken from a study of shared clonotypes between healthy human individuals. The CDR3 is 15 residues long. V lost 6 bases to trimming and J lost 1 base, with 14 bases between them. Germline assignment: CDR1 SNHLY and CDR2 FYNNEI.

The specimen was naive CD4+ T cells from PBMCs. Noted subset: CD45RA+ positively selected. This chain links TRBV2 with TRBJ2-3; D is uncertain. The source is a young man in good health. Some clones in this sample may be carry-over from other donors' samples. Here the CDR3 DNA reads TGTGCCAGCAGCAGCTATGGGCCTGGCACAGATACGCAGTATTTT. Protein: CASSSYGPGTDTQYF.